The source of this TCR beta chain is a study of blood T cells in healthy people across ages. Findings and caveats of the study: CMV status of donors was not determined, possibly confounding expanded clonotype changes.

For the second PCR, which ran for 7 to 11 cycles, a sample-barcoded 5' primer and a J-beta primer mix were used. Every cDNA was tagged by a template-switch adaptor with 12 random nucleotides. TCRdb re-called the 5' RACE reads through MiXCR, storing one row per CDR3 protein. The sample yields around 1,700,000 distinct CDR3 sequences, 28% seen once. Comments on this clonotype: Its antigen is unidentified. One end of the junction fails to match germline, which may point to a read error.

CDR3 length equals 15 residues. The V gene's germline CDR1 is MNHNS and CDR2 SASEGT. V usage is TRBV6-1 and J usage is TRBJ2-2, with D tentatively TRBD2 (5 bases). This TCR was sampled from a woman in her twenties or thirties in good health. The sample consisted of blood. In DNA form, the CDR3 reads TGTGCCAGCAGTACCAACACAGAGCTCACCGGGGAGCGGTTTTTT. It encodes CASSTNTELTGERFF.